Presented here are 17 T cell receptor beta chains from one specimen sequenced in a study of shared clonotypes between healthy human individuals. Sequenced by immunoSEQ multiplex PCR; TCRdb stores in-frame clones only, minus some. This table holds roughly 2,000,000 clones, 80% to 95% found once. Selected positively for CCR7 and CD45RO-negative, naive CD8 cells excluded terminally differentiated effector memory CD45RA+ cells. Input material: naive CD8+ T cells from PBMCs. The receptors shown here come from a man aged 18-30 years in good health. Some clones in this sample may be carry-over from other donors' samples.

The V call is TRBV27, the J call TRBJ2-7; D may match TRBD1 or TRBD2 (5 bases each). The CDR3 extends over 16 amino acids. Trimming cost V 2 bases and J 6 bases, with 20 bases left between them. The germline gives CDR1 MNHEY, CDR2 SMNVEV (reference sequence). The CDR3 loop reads CASSLGPGTPGGEQYF. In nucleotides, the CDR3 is TGTGCCAGCAGTTTAGGACCCGGGACCCCAGGAGGCGAGCAGTACTTC.

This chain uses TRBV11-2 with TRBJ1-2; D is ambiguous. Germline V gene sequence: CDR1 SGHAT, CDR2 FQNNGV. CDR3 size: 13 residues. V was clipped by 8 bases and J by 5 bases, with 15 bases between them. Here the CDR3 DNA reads TGTGCCAGCCGCTCCGTTGTAGAATATGGCTACACCTTC. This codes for CASRSVVEYGYTF. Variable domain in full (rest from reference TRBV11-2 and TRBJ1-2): EAGVAQSPRYKIIEKRQSVAFWCNPISGHATLYWYQQILGQGPKLLIQFQNNGVVDDSQLPKDRFSAERLKGVDSTLKIQPAKLEDSAVYLCASRSVVEYGYTFGSGTRLTVV.

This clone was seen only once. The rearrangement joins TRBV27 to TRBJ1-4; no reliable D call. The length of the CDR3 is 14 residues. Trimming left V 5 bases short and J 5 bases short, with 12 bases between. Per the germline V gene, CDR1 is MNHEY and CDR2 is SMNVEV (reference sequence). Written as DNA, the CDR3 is TGTGCCAGCAGTGGGCCTCTACGAAATGAAAAACTGTTTTTT. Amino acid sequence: CASSGPLRNEKLFF.

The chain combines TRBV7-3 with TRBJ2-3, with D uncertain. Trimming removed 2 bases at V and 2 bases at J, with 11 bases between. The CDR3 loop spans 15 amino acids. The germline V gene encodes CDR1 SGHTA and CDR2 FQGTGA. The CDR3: CASSLGTYNTDTQYF. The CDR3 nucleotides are TGTGCCAGCAGCTTAGGAACCTACAACACAGATACGCAGTATTTT.

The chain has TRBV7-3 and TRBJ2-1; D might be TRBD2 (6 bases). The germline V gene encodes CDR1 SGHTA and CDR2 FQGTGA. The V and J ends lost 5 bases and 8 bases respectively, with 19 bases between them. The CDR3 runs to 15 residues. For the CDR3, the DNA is TGTGCCAGCAGCCCCTTTGCGGGAACCCCCCATGAGCAGTTCTTC. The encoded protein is CASSPFAGTPHEQFF.

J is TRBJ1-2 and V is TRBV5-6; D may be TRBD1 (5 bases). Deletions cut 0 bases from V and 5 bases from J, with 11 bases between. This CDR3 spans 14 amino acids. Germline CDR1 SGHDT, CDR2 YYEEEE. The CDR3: CASSLGGGSYGYTF. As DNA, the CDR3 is TGTGCCAGCAGCTTGGGCGGGGGGAGTTATGGCTACACCTTC.

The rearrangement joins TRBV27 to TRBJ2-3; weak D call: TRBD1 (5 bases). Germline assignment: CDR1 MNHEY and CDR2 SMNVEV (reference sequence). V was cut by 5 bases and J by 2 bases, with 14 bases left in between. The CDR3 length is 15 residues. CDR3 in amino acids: CASSSLRGYTDTQYF. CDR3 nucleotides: TGTGCCAGCAGTAGTCTAAGGGGCTACACAGATACGCAGTATTTT.

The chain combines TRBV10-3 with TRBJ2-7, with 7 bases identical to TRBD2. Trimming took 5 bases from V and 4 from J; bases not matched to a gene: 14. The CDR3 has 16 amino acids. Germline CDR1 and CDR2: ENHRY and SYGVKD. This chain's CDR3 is CAISSISAREWYEQYF. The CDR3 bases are TGTGCCATCAGTTCTATTTCGGCGCGGGAGTGGTACGAGCAGTACTTC.

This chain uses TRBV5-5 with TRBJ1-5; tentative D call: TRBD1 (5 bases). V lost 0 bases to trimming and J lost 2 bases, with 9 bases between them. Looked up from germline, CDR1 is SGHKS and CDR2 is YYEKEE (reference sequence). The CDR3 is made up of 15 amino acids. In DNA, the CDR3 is TGTGCCAGCAGCTTGGAGGACACGGGCAATCAGCCCCAGCATTTT. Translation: CASSLEDTGNQPQHF. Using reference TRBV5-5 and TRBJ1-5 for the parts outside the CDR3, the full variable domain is DAGVTQSPTHLIKTRGQQVTLRCSPISGHKSVSWYQQVLGQGPQFIFQYYEKEERGRGNFPDRFSARQFPNYSSELNVNALLLGDSALYLCASSLEDTGNQPQHFGDGTRLSIL.

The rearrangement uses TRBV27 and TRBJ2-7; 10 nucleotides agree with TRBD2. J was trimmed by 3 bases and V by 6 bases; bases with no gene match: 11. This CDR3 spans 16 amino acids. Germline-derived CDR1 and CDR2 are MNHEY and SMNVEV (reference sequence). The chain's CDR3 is CASSKLGLAGVYEQYF. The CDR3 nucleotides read TGTGCCAGCAGCAAACTAGGGCTAGCGGGAGTCTACGAGCAGTACTTC.

As DNA, the CDR3 is TGTGCCAGCAGCCTTACCCCACAGGGTAGTAACTATGGCTACACCTTC. The encoded protein is CASSLTPQGSNYGYTF. The chain recombines TRBV27 with TRBJ1-2; D may be TRBD1 (6 bases). CDR3 size: 16 residues. Germline V gene sequence: CDR1 MNHEY, CDR2 SMNVEV (reference sequence). With 6 bases removed from V and 1 base from J, the gap between germline ends came to 18 bases.

The CDR3 loop is CASSWEGVEQYF. CDR3 DNA: TGTGCCAGCAGCTGGGAGGGGGTCGAGCAGTACTTC. The chain combines TRBV6-6 with TRBJ2-7; the D gene is possibly TRBD2 (7 bases). The V and J ends lost 6 bases and 6 bases respectively, with 12 bases between them. The germline CDR1 and CDR2 sequences are MNHNY and SVGAGI (reference sequence). The CDR3 totals 12 residues.

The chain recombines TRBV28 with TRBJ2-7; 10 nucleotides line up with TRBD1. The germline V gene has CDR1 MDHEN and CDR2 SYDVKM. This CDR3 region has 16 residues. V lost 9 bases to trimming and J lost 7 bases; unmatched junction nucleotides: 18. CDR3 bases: TGTGCCAGTAGGGATTGGGACAGGGGCGCCTTAGGGGAGCAGTACTTC. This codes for CASRDWDRGALGEQYF. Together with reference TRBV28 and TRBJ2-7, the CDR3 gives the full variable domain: DVKVTQSSRYLVKRTGEKVFLECVQDMDHENMFWYRQDPGLGLRLIYFSYDVKMKEKGDIPEGYSVSREKKERFSLILESASTNQTSMYLCASRDWDRGALGEQYFGPGTRLTVT.

The chain's CDR3 is CASSRTRGSSYNEQFF. CDR3 nucleotides: TGTGCCAGCAGTCGCACCCGAGGGTCTTCCTACAATGAGCAGTTCTTC. V is TRBV21-1 and J is TRBJ2-1; the DNA was not used to check the table's D call, TRBD2. TRBV21-1 is shown as a pseudogene. CDR3 size: 16 residues.

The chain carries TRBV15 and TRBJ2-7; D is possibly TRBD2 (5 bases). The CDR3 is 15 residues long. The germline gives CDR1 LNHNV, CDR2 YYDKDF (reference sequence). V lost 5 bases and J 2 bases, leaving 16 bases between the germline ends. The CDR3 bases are TGTGCCACCAGCGACGGACTTGATAATACCTACGAGCAGTACTTC. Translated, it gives CATSDGLDNTYEQYF. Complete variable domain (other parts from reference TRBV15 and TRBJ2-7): DAMVIQNPRYQVTQFGKPVTLSCSQTLNHNVMYWYQQKSSQAPKLLFHYYDKDFNNEADTPDNFQSRRPNTSFCFLDIRSPGLGDTAMYLCATSDGLDNTYEQYFGPGTRLTVT.

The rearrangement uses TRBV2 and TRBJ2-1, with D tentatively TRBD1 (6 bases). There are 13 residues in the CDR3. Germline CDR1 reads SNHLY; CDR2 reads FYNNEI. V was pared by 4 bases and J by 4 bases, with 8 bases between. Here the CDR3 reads CASSGQEYNEQFF. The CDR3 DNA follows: TGTGCCAGCAGTGGACAGGAGTACAATGAGCAGTTCTTC.

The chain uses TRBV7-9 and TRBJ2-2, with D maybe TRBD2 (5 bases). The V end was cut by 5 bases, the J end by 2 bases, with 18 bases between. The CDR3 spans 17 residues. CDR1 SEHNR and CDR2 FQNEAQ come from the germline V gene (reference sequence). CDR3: CASSTNHPSGNTGELFF. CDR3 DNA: TGTGCCAGCAGCACAAATCACCCGAGCGGAAACACCGGGGAGCTGTTTTTT.